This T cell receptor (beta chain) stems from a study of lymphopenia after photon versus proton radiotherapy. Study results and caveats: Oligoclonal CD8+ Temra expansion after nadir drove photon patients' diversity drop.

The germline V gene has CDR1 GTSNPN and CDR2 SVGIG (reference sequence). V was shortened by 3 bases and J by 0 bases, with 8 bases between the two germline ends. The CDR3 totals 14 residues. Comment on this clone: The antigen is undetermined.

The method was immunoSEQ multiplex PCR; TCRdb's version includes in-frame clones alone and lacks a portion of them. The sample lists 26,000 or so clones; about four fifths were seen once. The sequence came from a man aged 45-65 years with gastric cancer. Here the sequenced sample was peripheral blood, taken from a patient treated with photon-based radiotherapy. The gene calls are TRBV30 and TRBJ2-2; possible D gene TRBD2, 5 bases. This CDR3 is CAWRSGANTGELFF. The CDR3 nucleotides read TGTGCCTGGAGATCCGGGGCGAACACCGGGGAGCTGTTTTTT.